This T cell receptor beta chain came from a study of T cell responses to AZD1222 COVID-19 vaccine. Background on the study: Pooling of second doses given at about 4 or about 12 weeks was done.

The CDR3 totals 15 residues. V was trimmed by 2 bases and J by 4 bases, leaving 13 bases between them. Germline V gene lookup returns CDR1 MGHDK and CDR2 SYGVNS. Using immunoSEQ multiplex PCR, the repertoire was profiled, and TCRdb retains in-frame clones only, with some absent. The table shows about 120,000 clones, with around 87% occurring only once. Study conclusions and caveats: Spike-specific TCR breadth rose after two AZD1222 doses, and depth rose as well.

Points on this clone: Its antigen remains unidentified.

The clonotype originates from an adult in good health. This chain links TRBV25-1 with TRBJ2-3; either TRBD1 or TRBD2 may supply D (7 bases each). Source: peripheral blood, taken on day 0 of AZD1222 vaccination. The CDR3 DNA sequence: TGTGCCAGCAGTGAAGCCAGGGGGGGGGCAGATACGCAGTATTTT. Protein: CASSEARGGADTQYF.